What follows are 14 T cell receptor beta chains derived from one specimen sequenced in a study of blood T cell repertoires in COVID-19 (dated by TCRdb to 2020 to 2022). Receptor libraries were prepared by the immunoSEQ multiplex PCR assay. What TCRdb holds here is the immuneACCESS table cut down to in-frame rearrangements. Part of the clones is not present; checked against another copy, under half of the missing clones reflect an unresolved V gene, and the others are unexplained. The sample has approximately 200,000 clones on record, 70% to 90% of them singletons. Jointly, the top ten make up roughly a tenth of the sample. The sample comprised PBMCs or T cells enriched from blood (not recorded which). The receptors originated from a man aged 25-40 years who had recovered from COVID-19.

V gene TRBV29-1 combines with J gene TRBJ2-3; maybe TRBD2 (5 bases). Germline V gene lookup returns CDR1 SQVTM and CDR2 ANQGSEA. There are 13 residues in the CDR3. Trimming left V 3 bases short and J 4 bases short, with 11 bases between. For the CDR3, the DNA is TGCAGCGTTGATGCGGGCGCCTCAGATACGCAGTATTTT. Protein sequence: CSVDAGASDTQYF.

The V call is TRBV28, the J call TRBJ1-1, with D possibly TRBD1 on 6 matching bases. With 3 bases removed from V and 0 bases from J, the gap between germline ends came to 8 bases. Germline V gene sequence: CDR1 MDHEN, CDR2 SYDVKM. This CDR3 has 14 residues. CDR3 DNA: TGTGCCAGCAGTTTCAGGGGCCTGAACACTGAAGCTTTCTTT. Protein: CASSFRGLNTEAFF. Combining the CDR3 with reference TRBV28 and TRBJ1-1 gives the whole variable domain DVKVTQSSRYLVKRTGEKVFLECVQDMDHENMFWYRQDPGLGLRLIYFSYDVKMKEKGDIPEGYSVSREKKERFSLILESASTNQTSMYLCASSFRGLNTEAFFGQGTRLTVV.

The chain recombines TRBV7-8 with TRBJ1-5; TRBD1 is a possible D gene (5 bases). This CDR3 has 15 residues. Germline CDR1 SGHVS, CDR2 FQNEAQ. Trimming pared 6 bases from V and 3 bases from J, leaving 15 bases between. DNA of the CDR3: TGTGCCAGCAGTTTTACGGGACTCGTCAATCAGCCCCAGCATTTT. Translated, it gives CASSFTGLVNQPQHF.

The rearrangement joins TRBV7-8 to TRBJ1-3; TRBD1 might be the D (5 bases). Germline loops: CDR1 SGHVS, CDR2 FQNEAQ. CDR3 length: 19 residues. Trimming left V 8 bases short and J 0 bases short, with 26 bases between. In DNA, the CDR3 is TGTGCCAGCGGAGGGGCCCCTTGGGACCGGGTCACCTCTGGAAACACCATATATTTT. It is translated as CASGGAPWDRVTSGNTIYF.

The chain links TRBV2 to TRBJ2-1; TRBD1 aligns across 8 bases. Germline V gene lookup returns CDR1 SNHLY and CDR2 FYNNEI. This CDR3 region has 15 residues. V trimming: 7 bases; J trimming: 1 base; junction bases outside the gene matches: 6. CDR3 DNA: TGTGCCAGCAAGATCGACAGGGGTTCCTACAATGAGCAGTTCTTC. Translating gives CASKIDRGSYNEQFF.

This clone was found once. The J gene is TRBJ2-7, the V gene TRBV5-1; TRBD1 matches at 10 bases. J lost 6 bases, V lost 5 bases, and 8 bases had no gene match. This CDR3 has 14 amino acids. Germline CDR1 is SGHRS and CDR2 is YFSETQ. The CDR3 reads CASRQGQGHFEQYF. DNA for the CDR3: TGCGCCAGCAGGCAGGGACAGGGGCATTTCGAGCAGTACTTC.

The chain joins TRBV3-1 (or the pseudogene TRBV3-2) to TRBJ2-7; tentatively, D is TRBD2 (6 bases). CDR1 is LGHDT, CDR2 YNNKEL, per germline (reference sequence). V dropped 2 bases and J dropped 7 bases, with 18 bases sitting between them. CDR3 length: 15 residues. The CDR3 sequence: CASSQLGTGAREQYF. The CDR3 DNA is TGTGCCAGCAGCCAATTGGGAACGGGAGCGCGGGAGCAGTACTTC.

This clone came up many times. The chain employs TRBV6-2 or TRBV6-3 and TRBJ1-2, with 8 bases matching TRBD1. This CDR3 is built from 17 residues. The junction had 11 bases not matched to a gene; V was cut back by 2 bases and J by 3 bases. Germline CDR1 is MNHEY and CDR2 is SVGEGT. The CDR3 loop reads CASSYPSRGQEYYGYTF. The CDR3 nucleotides read TGTGCCAGCAGTTACCCTTCTAGGGGACAGGAGTACTATGGCTACACCTTC.

This clone was detected only once. The chain links TRBV19 to TRBJ2-1; D perhaps matches TRBD1 (5 bases). The CDR3 totals 15 residues. Germline-derived CDR1 and CDR2 are LNHDA and SQIVND (reference sequence). The ends were cut back, 3 bases at V and 8 bases at J, with 17 bases in the middle. DNA of the CDR3: TGTGCCAGTAGTATTACAGGTCTTCGTGGTGATGAGCAGTTCTTC. Translated, it gives CASSITGLRGDEQFF.

The V gene is TRBV5-8, the J gene TRBJ2-7; 8 bases line up with TRBD1. Germline V gene sequence: CDR1 SGHTS, CDR2 YDEGEE. The V segment lost 4 bases and the J segment 2 bases; nucleotides outside the gene matches: 8. This CDR3 is built from 15 residues. The CDR3 nucleotides are TGTGCCAGCAGCCGGGCAGGGGGCGATCCCTACGAGCAGTACTTC. Protein: CASSRAGGDPYEQYF. The variable domain in full, completed from reference TRBV5-8 and TRBJ2-7, reads EAGVTQSPTHLIKTRGQQATLRCSPISGHTSVYWYQQALGLGLQFLLWYDEGEERNRGNFPPRFSGRQFPNYSSELNVNALELEDSALYLCASSRAGGDPYEQYFGPGTRLTVT.

This chain connects TRBV6-5 to TRBJ2-1, with TRBD1 matching 8 bases. Trimming at V came to 7 bases and at J to 10 bases, leaving 6 bases not matched to a gene. CDR3 length equals 12 residues. CDR1 and CDR2 (germline): MNHEY, SVGAGI. In DNA form, the CDR3 reads TGTGCCAGCACCCGGACAGGGAGGGAGCAGTTCTTC. This encodes CASTRTGREQFF.

For the CDR3, the DNA is TGTGCCAGCAGCCCCGATCGGGGTCTAGCGGGAGAGTTTGAGCAGTTCTTC. Translation gives CASSPDRGLAGEFEQFF. The rearrangement uses TRBV21-1 and TRBJ2-1; whether TRBD2, the table's D call, matches the DNA was not checked. TRBV21-1 constitutes a pseudogene. CDR3 size: 17 residues.

The chain is built from TRBV3-1 (or the pseudogene TRBV3-2) and TRBJ2-1; TRBD2 might be the D (6 bases). This CDR3 has 15 amino acids. CDR1 is LGHDT, CDR2 YNNKEL, per germline (reference sequence). V lost 1 base, J lost 6 bases, and 13 bases lay in between. The chain's CDR3 is CASSQAGTGVNEQFF. Written as DNA, the CDR3 is TGTGCCAGCAGCCAAGCCGGGACTGGCGTCAATGAGCAGTTCTTC.

The rearrangement uses TRBV10-2 and TRBJ2-3; tentatively, D is TRBD2 (5 bases). The CDR3 consists of 14 residues. The V gene's germline CDR1 is WSHSY and CDR2 SAAADI. Trimming pared 8 bases from V and 0 bases from J, leaving 12 bases between. This CDR3 is CASGSVTSTDTQYF. The CDR3 nucleotides read TGCGCCAGCGGTAGCGTAACGAGCACAGATACGCAGTATTTT.